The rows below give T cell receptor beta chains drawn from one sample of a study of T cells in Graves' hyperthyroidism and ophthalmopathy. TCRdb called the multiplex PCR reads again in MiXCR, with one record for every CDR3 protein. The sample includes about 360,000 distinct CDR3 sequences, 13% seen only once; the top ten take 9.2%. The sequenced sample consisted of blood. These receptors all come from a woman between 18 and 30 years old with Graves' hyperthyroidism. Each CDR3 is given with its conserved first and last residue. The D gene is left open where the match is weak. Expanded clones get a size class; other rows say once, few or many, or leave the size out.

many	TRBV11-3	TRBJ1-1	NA	CASSHSGLEAFF	TGTGCCAGCAGCCATAGTGGACTGGAGGCTTTCTTT
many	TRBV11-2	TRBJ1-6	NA	CASSLGRGGIGSPLHF	TGTGCCAGCAGCTTAGGTAGAGGGGGTATTGGTTCACCCCTCCACTTT
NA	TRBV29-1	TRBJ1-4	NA	CSVDWPGGEKLFF	TGCAGCGTTGATTGGCCGGGAGGTGAAAAACTGTTTTTT
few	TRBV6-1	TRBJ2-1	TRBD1	CASSEGTGDITDNEQFF	TGTGCCAGCAGTGAAGGGACAGGGGATATAACGGACAATGAGCAGTTCTTC
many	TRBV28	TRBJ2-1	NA	CASRNKREQFF	TGTGCCAGCAGGAATAAGCGGGAGCAGTTCTTC
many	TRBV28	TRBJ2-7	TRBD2	CASRSGGIYEQYF	TGTGCCAGCAGGTCGGGAGGAATCTACGAGCAGTACTTC
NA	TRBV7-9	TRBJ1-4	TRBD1	CASSPRLQGTNEKLLF	TGTGCCAGCAGCCCCCGCCTACAGGGGACTAATGAAAAACTGCTTTTT
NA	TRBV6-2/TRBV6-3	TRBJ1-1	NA	CASSSVPNTEAFF	TGTGCCAGCAGTTCGGTACCCAACACTGAAGCTTTCTTT
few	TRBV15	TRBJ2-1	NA	CATSGTQDMDEQFF	TGTGCCACCAGCGGGACACAGGATATGGATGAGCAGTTCTTC
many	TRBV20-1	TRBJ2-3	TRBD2	CSARDTLAGGITDTQYF	TGCAGTGCTAGAGATACGTTAGCGGGAGGGATCACAGATACGCAGTATTTT
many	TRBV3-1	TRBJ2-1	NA	CASSQGGTVNEQFF	TGTGCCAGCAGCCAGGGGGGTACGGTCAATGAGCAGTTCTTC
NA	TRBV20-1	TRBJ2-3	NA	CSARGVGPSTDTQYF	TGCAGTGCTAGAGGGGTAGGACCAAGCACAGATACGCAGTATTTT
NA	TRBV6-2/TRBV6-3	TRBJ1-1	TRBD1	CASSTGTGGGTEAFF	TGTGCCAGCAGTACCGGGACAGGGGGGGGCACTGAAGCTTTCTTT
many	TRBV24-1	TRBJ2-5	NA	CATSDLQETQYF	TGTGCCACCAGTGACTTACAAGAGACCCAGTACTTC
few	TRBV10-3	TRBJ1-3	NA	CAISERQLGGTIYF	TGTGCCATCAGTGAAAGACAGCTGGGCGGCACCATATATTTT
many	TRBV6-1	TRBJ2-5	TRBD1	CASSPRTGRQETQYF	TGTGCCAGCAGTCCCCGGACAGGGCGGCAAGAGACCCAGTACTTC
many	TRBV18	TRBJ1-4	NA	CASSPPEARGEKLFF	TGTGCCAGCTCACCCCCCGAGGCACGGGGAGAAAAACTGTTTTTT
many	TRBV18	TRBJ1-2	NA	CASSPQADMYGYTF	TGTGCCAGCTCACCACAGGCTGATATGTATGGCTACACCTTC
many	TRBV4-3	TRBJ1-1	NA	CASSPTFDTEAFF	TGCGCCAGCAGCCCGACCTTTGACACTGAAGCTTTCTTT
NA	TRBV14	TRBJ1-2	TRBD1	CASSPMGTGNYGYTF	TGTGCCAGCAGCCCAATGGGGACAGGGAACTATGGCTACACCTTC
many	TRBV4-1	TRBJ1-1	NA	CASSQETTVGTEAFF	TGCGCCAGCAGCCAAGAGACGACAGTGGGCACTGAAGCTTTCTTT
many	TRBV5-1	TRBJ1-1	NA	CASSQGDLNTEAFF	TGCGCCAGCAGCCAAGGAGATCTGAACACTGAAGCTTTCTTT
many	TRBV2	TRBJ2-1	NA	CASSGKGRGNNEQFF	TGTGCCAGCAGTGGAAAAGGGCGAGGGAACAATGAGCAGTTCTTC
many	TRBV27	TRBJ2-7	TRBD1	CASSTRQGAYEQYF	TGTGCCAGCAGTACTAGACAGGGAGCCTACGAGCAGTACTTC
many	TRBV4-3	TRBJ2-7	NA	CASSQDWADTPNEQYF	TGCGCCAGCAGCCAAGATTGGGCAGACACCCCAAACGAGCAGTACTTC
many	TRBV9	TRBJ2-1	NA	CASSVGRGRGYNEQFF	TGTGCCAGCAGCGTAGGTAGGGGGAGGGGGTACAATGAGCAGTTCTTC
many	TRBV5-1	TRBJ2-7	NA	CASSPYDLDSYEQYF	TGCGCCAGCAGCCCCTACGACCTGGACAGCTACGAGCAGTACTTC
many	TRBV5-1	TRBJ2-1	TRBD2	CASSPGTRYNEQFF	TGCGCCAGCAGCCCCGGGACTAGGTACAATGAGCAGTTCTTC
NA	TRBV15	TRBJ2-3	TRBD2	CATSRDGQIAGGSRTDTQYF	TGTGCCACCAGCAGAGATGGGCAAATAGCGGGAGGGTCCCGCACAGATACGCAGTATTTT
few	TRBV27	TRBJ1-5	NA	CASHTPPQPQHF	TGTGCCAGCCATACCCCCCCTCAGCCCCAGCATTTT